A single sample gave rise to the 29 T cell receptor beta chains below, sequenced in a study of Graves' ophthalmopathy and Graves' hyperthyroidism. TCR beta CDR3 amplification used RNA transcripts. The authors performed first-round RT-PCR with HTBI primers and then a second-round multiplex PCR. TCRdb re-analysed the multiplex PCR reads in MiXCR, keeping a single row per CDR3 protein. The data contain about 220,000 distinct CDR3 sequences, roughly 21% of them singletons. Sequenced sample: peripheral blood. The source is a woman aged 45-65 years with Graves' ophthalmopathy.

This clonotype appeared many times. This chain uses TRBV19 with TRBJ1-2; D is unclear. Germline-derived CDR1 and CDR2 are LNHDA and SQIVND (reference sequence). The V end was cut by 1 base, the J end by 5 bases, with 11 bases between. There are 14 residues in the CDR3. The CDR3 bases are TGTGCCAGTAGTATAGTCCCCCCCCGGTATGGCTACACCTTC. This sequence encodes CASSIVPPRYGYTF.

This clonotype appeared many times. The rearrangement links TRBV27 to TRBJ2-7; D is uncertain. Trimming left V 4 bases short and J 3 bases short, with 7 bases between. The CDR3 loop spans 12 amino acids. Germline-derived CDR1 and CDR2 are MNHEY and SMNVEV (reference sequence). The CDR3 DNA follows: TGTGCCAGCAGTTCGCCCCACTACGAGCAGTACTTC. Its protein is CASSSPHYEQYF.

This clonotype showed up many times. The chain is built from TRBV28 and TRBJ2-7; 8 bases map to TRBD2. The V segment lost 8 bases and the J segment 4 bases; nucleotides outside the gene matches: 4. This CDR3 spans 12 amino acids. Per the germline V gene, CDR1 is MDHEN and CDR2 is SYDVKM. As DNA, the CDR3 is TGTGCCAGCGGGATAGCGGGGTACGAGCAGTACTTC. Translation: CASGIAGYEQYF.

This clonotype was observed many times. The chain carries TRBV18 and TRBJ1-2; D uncertain. In germline, CDR1 is KGHSH, CDR2 LQKENI. The CDR3 contains 13 residues. V was cut by 5 bases and J by 4 bases, with 11 bases left in between. CDR3 residues: CASSSEGRYGYTF. The DNA of the CDR3 is TGTGCCAGCTCATCGGAGGGCCGCTATGGCTACACCTTC.

This clonotype was found many times. V gene TRBV19 combines with J gene TRBJ2-7; 10 bases map to TRBD1. From germline, CDR1 is LNHDA and CDR2 SQIVND (reference sequence). J gave up 6 bases and V 2 bases, and 4 bases lay outside the gene matches. This CDR3 comprises 14 residues. CDR3 region: CASSIRQGASEQYF. The CDR3 DNA sequence: TGTGCCAGTAGTATACGACAGGGGGCCTCCGAGCAGTACTTC.

The chain couples TRBV6-5 to TRBJ2-2, with 7 bases aligning to TRBD1. In germline, CDR1 is MNHEY, CDR2 SVGAGI. The ends lost 6 bases at V and 5 bases at J; junction bases unmatched: 9. This CDR3 is built from 15 residues. The DNA of the CDR3 is TGTGCCAGCAGCTACCGGGACAGACAGACCGGGGAGCTGTTTTTT. Translating gives CASSYRDRQTGELFF.

This clonotype was seen at least ten times. V gene TRBV6-5 combines with J gene TRBJ2-4; 7 bases match TRBD2. There are 16 residues in the CDR3. Germline-derived CDR1 and CDR2 are MNHEY and SVGAGI. J gave up 5 bases and V 4 bases, and 11 bases lay outside the gene matches. The CDR3 region has the DNA TGTGCCAGCAGTTTAGTATTTGGGGGGGGAGAAAACATTCAGTACTTC. It codes for CASSLVFGGGENIQYF.

This clonotype was found many times. The gene calls are TRBV27 and TRBJ2-7; 12 bases align to TRBD2. V dropped 4 bases and J dropped 3; count of bases not matched to a gene: 7. This CDR3 spans 16 amino acids. Germline CDR1 MNHEY, CDR2 SMNVEV (reference sequence). In DNA, the CDR3 is TGTGCCAGCAGTTACCGACTAGCGGGAGATCTCTACGAGCAGTACTTC. As protein: CASSYRLAGDLYEQYF.

Comment on this clonotype: A single base separates this from a much larger clone, so it may be a read error. Likely a read error: the CDR3 ends without its conserved phenylalanine or tryptophan. J is TRBJ1-6 and V is TRBV27; D is ambiguous. This CDR3 comprises 12 residues. Germline V gives CDR1 MNHEY, CDR2 SMNVEV (reference sequence). V was pared by 3 bases and J by 9 bases, with 6 bases between. The CDR3 DNA is TGTGCCAGCAGTTTGCGGGGTTCACCCCTCCACCTT. Protein: CASSLRGSPLHL.

This chain links TRBV7-8 with TRBJ1-1; D not resolved. The V end lost 5 bases, the J end lost 1 base, and 8 bases lay between the germline ends. CDR1 and CDR2 (germline): SGHVS, FQNEAQ. The CDR3 is 13 amino acids. The CDR3: CASSITRNTEAFF. CDR3 bases: TGTGCCAGCAGCATAACAAGGAACACTGAAGCTTTCTTT.

This clonotype appeared a few times. A much larger clonotype is one base distant, so this may be a read error. This chain uses TRBV6-1 with TRBJ1-1; tentative D call: TRBD1 (5 bases). Germline values: CDR1 MNHNS, CDR2 SASEGT. The CDR3 sequence is 12 residues long. V was pared by 5 bases and J by 7 bases, with 11 bases between. The CDR3 sequence is CASSRIDSEAFF. In DNA form, the CDR3 reads TGTGCCAGCAGTCGTATCGACAGTGAAGCTTTCTTT.

DNA for the CDR3: TGTGCCAGTAGGCAGGGACTAGCGAGGGCCGTGAACACCGGGGAGCTGTTTTTT. Translating it yields CASRQGLARAVNTGELFF. The J gene is TRBJ2-2, the V gene TRBV19, with 10 bases identical to TRBD2. This CDR3 is built from 18 residues. V was clipped by 6 bases and J by 1 base; unmatched bases: 11. Looked up from germline, CDR1 is LNHDA and CDR2 is SQIVND (reference sequence).

This clonotype was recorded at least ten times. CDR3 sequence (DNA): TGTGCCAGCAGCTCTATCGGACTAGCGGGAGAAGTTGGGCAGTACTTC. Translated, it gives CASSSIGLAGEVGQYF. The genes are TRBV5-6 and TRBJ2-7; 13 bases are a match to TRBD2. This CDR3 has 16 amino acids. CDR1 and CDR2 (germline): SGHDT, YYEEEE. Trimming cost V 3 bases and J 9 bases; bases outside gene matches: 12. Full variable domain (remainder filled in from reference TRBV5-6 and TRBJ2-7): DAGVTQSPTHLIKTRGQQVTLRCSPKSGHDTVSWYQQALGQGPQFIFQYYEEEERQRGNFPDRFSGHQFPNYSSELNVNALLLGDSALYLCASSSIGLAGEVGQYFGPGTRLTVT.

This clonotype appeared many times. Possible read error: a much larger clone is one base away. The chain recombines TRBV7-3 with TRBJ2-5; D may be TRBD1 (6 bases). The CDR3 runs 15 residues. Germline CDR1 SGHTA, CDR2 FQGTGA. V was shortened by 5 bases and J by 4 bases, with 17 bases between the two germline ends. The CDR3: CASSRRISRGETQYF. CDR3 nucleotides: TGTGCCAGCAGCAGACGGATCAGCAGGGGAGAGACCCAGTACTTC.

This chain connects TRBV20-1 to TRBJ2-7, with a tentative D call TRBD2 (6 bases). This CDR3 has 12 residues. The germline CDR1 and CDR2 sequences are DFQATT and SNEGSKA (reference sequence). V lost 6 bases, J lost 2 bases, and 11 bases lay in between. The CDR3 coding sequence is TGCAGTGCCCCTGGACTAACCTACGAGCAGTACTTC. Protein: CSAPGLTYEQYF.

This clonotype has a count of ten or more. This chain uses TRBV27 with TRBJ2-7; 8 nucleotides agree with TRBD1. From germline, CDR1 is MNHEY and CDR2 SMNVEV (reference sequence). Losses at the gene ends were 6 bases for V and 4 bases for J; bases not matched to a gene: 5. The CDR3 is 13 residues long. CDR3 sequence (DNA): TGTGCCAGCAGATCAGGGGGCTTTTACGAGCAGTACTTC. As protein: CASRSGGFYEQYF.

This clonotype was seen at least ten times. J is TRBJ1-1 and V is TRBV6-1; D might be TRBD1 (5 bases). Germline assignment: CDR1 MNHNS and CDR2 SASEGT. Trimming removed 3 bases at V and 2 bases at J, with 16 bases between. This CDR3 has 16 residues. Here the CDR3 DNA reads TGTGCCAGCAGTGATGCAGGTCCGGGACCAAACACTGAAGCTTTCTTT. Residues: CASSDAGPGPNTEAFF.

Ten or more counts support this clonotype. V usage is TRBV28 and J usage is TRBJ2-7; 10 positions agree with TRBD2. CDR1 is MDHEN, CDR2 SYDVKM, per germline. The V and J ends lost 7 bases and 5 bases, in that order; junction bases with no gene match: 5. The CDR3 runs 13 residues. The CDR3 protein is CASMRLAGHEQYF. The CDR3 DNA reads TGTGCCAGCATGAGACTAGCGGGTCACGAGCAGTACTTC.

This clonotype was found once. This may arise from a read error, as a much more abundant clone is one base away. The chain employs TRBV6-1 and TRBJ2-2, with D possibly being TRBD1 (5 bases). Germline assignment: CDR1 MNHNS and CDR2 SASEGT. CDR3 length equals 13 residues. V was clipped by 6 bases and J by 2 bases, with 7 bases between them. The CDR3 nucleotides read TGTGCCAGCAGAGGACATAACACCGGGGAGCTGTTTTTT. Protein product: CASRGHNTGELFF.

There are many counts of this clonotype. This chain connects TRBV5-1 to TRBJ2-7, with D perhaps TRBD2 (6 bases). Per the germline V gene, CDR1 is SGHRS and CDR2 is YFSETQ. The CDR3 runs 16 residues. Trimming removed 5 bases from V and 0 bases from J, with 18 bases in between. The CDR3 loop is CASSNPGGTASYEQYF. CDR3 DNA sequence: TGCGCCAGCAGTAACCCCGGGGGTACAGCCTCCTACGAGCAGTACTTC.

V gene TRBV12-3 or TRBV12-4 combines with J gene TRBJ2-7; D ambiguous. The CDR3 is made up of 12 amino acids. V was pared by 5 bases and J by 6 bases, with 11 bases between. The CDR3 reads CASSPGQPEQYF. CDR3 in DNA: TGTGCCAGCAGTCCAGGCCAACCCGAGCAGTACTTC.

The CDR3 coding sequence is TGTGCCAGCACCTCCGACAGCCCGAACACTGAAGCTTTCTTT. Its translation is CASTSDSPNTEAFF. The chain couples TRBV28 to TRBJ1-1, with TRBD1 as a possible D gene (5 bases). The germline gives CDR1 MDHEN, CDR2 SYDVKM. The CDR3 is made up of 14 amino acids. The germline V and J ends were trimmed by 7 bases and 1 base, with 13 bases remaining between them.

This clonotype has ten or more counts. The chain uses TRBV11-2 and TRBJ2-7; 8 bases line up with TRBD2. CDR3 length equals 14 residues. Germline V gene data show CDR1 as SGHAT and CDR2 as FQNNGV. V dropped 5 bases and J dropped 0; count of bases not matched to a gene: 3. The CDR3: CASSPGTSSYEQYF. Here the CDR3 DNA reads TGTGCCAGCAGCCCCGGGACTAGCTCCTACGAGCAGTACTTC.

This clonotype was counted only a few times. The chain couples TRBV30 to TRBJ1-3; TRBD1 is a possible D gene (5 bases). Germline assignment: CDR1 GTSNPN and CDR2 SVGIG (reference sequence). Trimming cost V 5 bases and J 4 bases, with 9 bases left between them. This CDR3 is built from 12 residues. DNA of the CDR3: TGTGCCTGGCGGGGGTCCGGAAACACCATATATTTT. Protein: CAWRGSGNTIYF. Full variable domain (rest looked up from reference TRBV30 and TRBJ1-3): SQTIHQWPATLVQPVGSPLSLECTVEGTSNPNLYWYRQAAGRGLQLLFYSVGIGQISSEVPQNLSASRPQDRQFILSSKKLLLSDSGFYLCAWRGSGNTIYFGEGSWLTVV.

This clonotype was observed at least ten times. V and J are TRBV6-1 and TRBJ1-1; D uncertain. Germline assignment: CDR1 MNHNS and CDR2 SASEGT. The CDR3 is made up of 10 amino acids. The ends were cut back, 11 bases at V and 11 bases at J, with 15 bases in the middle. The CDR3 spells CAGPRLGAFF. The CDR3 bases are TGTGCCGGACCGCGTTTGGGGGCTTTCTTT.

This clonotype was seen ten or more times. The chain carries TRBV6-1 and TRBJ1-5, with TRBD1 identical over 11 bases. CDR1 and CDR2 from the germline V gene are MNHNS and SASEGT. The V gene end was trimmed by 6 bases and the J gene end by 9 bases; junction bases not matched to a gene: 13. The length of the CDR3 is 16 residues. CDR3 loop: CASRPTGQGDTSPQHF. CDR3 sequence (DNA): TGTGCCAGCAGGCCAACGGGACAGGGGGATACCTCGCCCCAGCATTTT.

The gene calls are TRBV27 and TRBJ2-7; 9 nucleotides match TRBD2. Germline assignment: CDR1 MNHEY and CDR2 SMNVEV (reference sequence). CDR3 length: 14 amino acids. Trimming cost V 3 bases and J 6 bases; bases outside gene matches: 6. Here the CDR3 reads CASSFRGGGGEQYF. The DNA of the CDR3 is TGTGCCAGCAGTTTTCGCGGGGGGGGGGGCGAGCAGTACTTC.

J is TRBJ1-5 and V is TRBV6-1; a weak D match, TRBD1 (5 bases). Germline V gene lookup returns CDR1 MNHNS and CDR2 SASEGT. The CDR3 covers 14 residues. Trimming left V 6 bases short and J 1 base short, with 10 bases between. DNA of the CDR3: TGTGCCAGCAGCCGGGACGGAAGCAATCAGCCCCAGCATTTT. This gives the protein CASSRDGSNQPQHF.

The CDR3 nucleotides read TGTGCCAGTAGTATATCGGCAGGGAGAGAGGGCTACACCTTC. It encodes CASSISAGREGYTF. The V and J genes are TRBV19 and TRBJ1-2, with a possible D match to TRBD1 (5 bases). In germline, CDR1 is LNHDA, CDR2 SQIVND (reference sequence). CDR3 length equals 14 residues. Trimming cost V 2 bases and J 8 bases, with 15 bases left between them.